Listed here are 10 T cell receptor delta chains from one sample, sequenced in a study of γδ T cells in repeated Plasmodium falciparum infection. Bulk repertoires came from Vgamma9/Vdelta2+ or Vdelta2-negative gammadelta T cells flow-sorted from PBMC. TCRdb re-identified clones in the multiplex PCR reads via CATT. The sample holds approximately 93,000 delta-chain clones, 0.75% to 1% seen once. The sequenced material came from gamma-delta T cells from blood. These receptor sequences come from a pool of human donors (malaria-infected and uninfected, not separated).

This clone has only a few counts. This DNA's translation differs at residue 9 from TCRdb's protein, which comes from a much larger clone; a read error is likely, and the protein shown is translated from the DNA. The chain joins TRDV1 to TRDJ1, with TRDD3 matching 10 bases. The J gene was missing in TCRdb and was found by matching the end of the DNA to germline. CDR3 size: 25 residues. The germline V gene has CDR1 TSWWSYY and CDR2 QGS. V shed 1 base and J 0 bases; nucleotides not matched to a gene: 29. CDR3: CALGEPPNPYGDVLGDFPYTDKLIF. CDR3 nucleotides: TGTGCTCTTGGGGAACCCCCCAATCCCTACGGGGACGTACTGGGGGATTTTCCCTACACCGATAAACTCATCTTT.

A word on this clone: TCRdb's listed protein matches a much larger clone and diverges from this DNA's translation at residue 14, likely through a read error; the protein shown comes from the DNA. The chain is built from TRDV1 and TRDJ1; tentative D call: TRDD3 (7 bases). Here the J gene was assigned by germline matching of the DNA, as TCRdb has none. The length of the CDR3 is 23 residues. The ends were cut back, 1 base at V and 0 bases at J, with 33 bases in the middle. Germline V gene data show CDR1 as TSWWSYY and CDR2 as QGS. The CDR3 spells CALGEPEVPNRLGGPGYTDKLIF. CDR3 nucleotide sequence: TGTGCTCTTGGGGAACCTGAAGTTCCTAACCGTCTGGGGGGTCCGGGGTACACCGATAAACTCATCTTT.

A few counts support this clone. Only one base separates this from a far larger clonotype, so it likely reflects a read error. This same CDR3 is encoded by further DNA sequences in the sample. The V gene is TRDV2, the J gene TRDJ1, with D unresolved. Here the J gene was assigned by germline matching of the DNA, as TCRdb has none. The V end lost 7 bases, the J end lost 3 bases, and 23 bases lay between the germline ends. Germline V CDR1 and CDR2: GEAIGNYY, EKD. The CDR3 contains 16 residues. The CDR3 DNA sequence: TGTGCCTGCGACCAATGCCGCCCCTCCAAGCCCGATAAACTCATCTTT. This codes for CACDQCRPSKPDKLIF.

This clone was seen a few times. A read error likely explains why the TCRdb protein, taken from a much larger clone, differs from this DNA's translation at residue 16; the protein shown is translated from the DNA. The J gene is TRDJ1, the V gene TRDV1; 8 bases are a match to TRDD3. CDR3 length: 21 residues. Per the germline V gene, CDR1 is TSWWSYY and CDR2 is QGS. J lost 7 bases, V lost 5 bases, and 30 bases had no gene match. The CDR3 DNA reads TGTGCTCTTGGGAAGGGGGCCTCATCCTACCGGCTCGTTGGGGGATGCGTTAAACTCATCTTT. Encoded protein: CALGKGASSYRLVGGCVKLIF.

In the case of this clone: Translating this DNA gives a protein that differs at residue 5 from the TCRdb one, which belongs to a much larger clone; a read error is likely, and the protein shown is this translation. This chain links TRDV2 with TRDJ1; TRDD3 agrees at 9 bases. The J gene is absent in TCRdb and was assigned here via DNA matching to germline. The ends lost 3 bases at V and 2 bases at J; junction bases unmatched: 24. The CDR3 is 21 residues long. Germline V CDR1 and CDR2: GEAIGNYY, EKD. The CDR3 DNA reads as TGTGCCTGTGACGCCATGATCTTGGGGGATAAGGACTCCAATGGGACCGATAAACTCATCTTT. Translating it yields CACDAMILGDKDSNGTDKLIF.

Regarding this clone: The protein TCRdb lists belongs to a much larger clone and differs from this DNA's translation at residue 11, which points to a read error; the protein shown is made from the DNA. This rearrangement joins TRDV2 to TRDJ1, with TRDD3 matching over 9 bases. The J gene, left out of TCRdb, was set here by checking the DNA against germline. CDR1 is GEAIGNYY, CDR2 EKD, per germline. V was clipped by 1 base and J by 5 bases; unmatched bases: 16. The CDR3 is made up of 18 amino acids. The CDR3 region has the DNA TGTGCCTGTGACACGATGGGTCTGGGGGATGCGCGGGCAGATAAACTCATCTTT. This translates into CACDTMGLGDARADKLIF.

This clone was seen more than once but under ten times. TCRdb's protein, taken from a much larger clone, differs from this DNA's translation at residue 14, likely owing to a read error; the protein displayed comes from the DNA. The J gene is TRDJ1, the V gene TRDV1; D is possibly TRDD2 (8 bases). The CDR3 sequence is 25 residues long. V was shortened by 2 bases and J by 0 bases, with 40 bases between the two germline ends. Germline V lookup: CDR1 TSWWSYY, CDR2 QGS. CDR3 region: CALGEAPPPASYPCWGLEYTDKLIF. The CDR3 nucleotides are TGTGCTCTTGGGGAAGCGCCACCCCCGGCTTCCTACCCTTGCTGGGGGCTGGAGTACACCGATAAACTCATCTTT.

Regarding this clone: The TCRdb record carries a much larger clone's protein, which differs from this DNA's translation at residue 15; a read error is the likely cause, and the protein listed here is the DNA translation. No call exists for the J gene, whereas the V gene is TRDV2; TRDD3, as called in the table, went unchecked against the DNA. There are 21 residues in the CDR3. The germline V gene has CDR1 GEAIGNYY and CDR2 EKD. CDR3 sequence: CACDTDNWGIRVLPTTPPRIF. CDR3 in DNA: TGTGCCTGTGACACCGACAACTGGGGGATACGCGTCTTACCAACCACACCCCCTCGGATCTTT.

This clone was seen many times. The mismatch at residue 18 between this DNA's translation and the TCRdb protein of a much larger clone likely reflects a read error; the protein shown is translated from the DNA. This chain connects TRDV1 to TRDJ1, with 9 bases lining up with TRDD3. Germline V gives CDR1 TSWWSYY, CDR2 QGS. The CDR3 consists of 23 residues. After removal of 0 bases from V and 4 bases from J, the junction contained 27 bases not matched to a gene. The chain's CDR3 is CALGELSLPEYWGRGWDIDKLIF. In nucleotides, the CDR3 is TGTGCTCTTGGGGAACTCAGCCTTCCCGAGTACTGGGGGAGGGGTTGGGACATCGATAAACTCATCTTT.

Comment on this clone: This likely reflects a read error, since a far larger clone is one base away. Within the sample, other DNA sequences also encode this same CDR3. This chain joins TRDV1 and TRDJ1; TRDD3 matches at 12 bases. In germline, CDR1 is TSWWSYY, CDR2 QGS. The CDR3 runs 12 residues. DNA for the CDR3: TGCGCTCTGGGGGATACGGACGATAAACTCATCTTT. As protein: CALGDTDDKLIF.